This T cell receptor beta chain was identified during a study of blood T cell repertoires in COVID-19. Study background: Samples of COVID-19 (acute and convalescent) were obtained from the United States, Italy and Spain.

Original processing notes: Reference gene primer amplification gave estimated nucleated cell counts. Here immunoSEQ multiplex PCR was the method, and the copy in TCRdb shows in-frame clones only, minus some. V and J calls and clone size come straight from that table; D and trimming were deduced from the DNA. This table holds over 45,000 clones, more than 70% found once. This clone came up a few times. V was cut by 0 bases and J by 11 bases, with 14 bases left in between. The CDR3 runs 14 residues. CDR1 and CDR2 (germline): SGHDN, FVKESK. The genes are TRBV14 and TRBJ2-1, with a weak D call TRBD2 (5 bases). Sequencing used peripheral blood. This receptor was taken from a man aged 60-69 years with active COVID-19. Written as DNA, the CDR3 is TGTGCCAGCAGCCAAGAATCGCGGGTCAGGAAGCAGTTCTTC. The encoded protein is CASSQESRVRKQFF.